The 5 T cell receptor beta chains listed next were all sequenced from one sample in a study of shared T cell receptors in the human thymus. Clones were read by immunoSEQ multiplex PCR, and TCRdb kept only the in-frame ones, dropping some. Here the sample spans approximately 490,000 clones, approximately 78% being singletons. The same sample was also used in a study of human thymus T cells.

Sequenced sample: thymocytes. Source of these receptors: a boy under two years old with a congenital heart defect.

The chain joins TRBV28 to TRBJ1-4; no clear D gene. Germline V gene data show CDR1 as MDHEN and CDR2 as SYDVKM. The CDR3 sequence is 14 residues long. The V end was cut by 3 bases, the J end by 4 bases, with 9 bases between. The DNA of the CDR3 is TGTGCCAGCAGTTTGGCACCAGTTAATGAAAAACTGTTTTTT. It yields the protein CASSLAPVNEKLFF.

Only one count was recorded for this clone. J is TRBJ1-4 and V is TRBV4-2, with a weak D call TRBD1 (5 bases). The CDR3 spans 17 residues. The V end was cut by 1 base, the J end by 3 bases, with 15 bases between. Looked up from germline, CDR1 is LGHNA and CDR2 is YNFKEQ. CDR3 protein: CASSQVGALQPNEKLFF. In DNA form, the CDR3 reads TGTGCCAGCAGCCAAGTTGGGGCGCTACAGCCTAATGAAAAACTGTTTTTT.

The chain recombines TRBV21-1 with TRBJ2-1; whether TRBD2, the table's D call, matches the DNA was not checked. TRBV21-1 is a listed pseudogene. The CDR3 spans 12 residues. The DNA for the CDR3 is TGTGCCATCGACTTATCCTACAATGAGCAGTTCTTC. This codes for CAIDLSYNEQFF.

In this sample, this clone turned up a few times. This chain uses TRBV18 with TRBJ1-2; TRBD1 matches at 7 bases. Trimming took 2 bases from V and 1 from J; bases not matched to a gene: 10. The CDR3 is 17 amino acids. The germline V gene has CDR1 KGHSH and CDR2 LQKENI. CDR3 amino acids: CASSPDGTGQVNYGYTF. CDR3 DNA sequence: TGTGCCAGCTCACCAGACGGGACTGGACAGGTTAACTATGGCTACACCTTC.

This chain connects TRBV5-6 to TRBJ2-1; 7 nucleotides align to TRBD2. Germline CDR1 and CDR2: SGHDT and YYEEEE. The CDR3 spans 13 residues. V shed 4 bases and J 7 bases; nucleotides not matched to a gene: 5. The CDR3 here is CASSKRDGNEQFF. CDR3 DNA sequence: TGTGCCAGCAGCAAGCGGGACGGGAATGAGCAGTTCTTC.